The source of this T cell receptor beta chain is a study of T cell responses to AZD1222 COVID-19 vaccine. Notes on the study in general: Following two doses of AZD1222, Spike-specific TCR breadth and depth rose. Close to half of spike-specific TCRs reportedly recognize unmutated variant regions. Seropositive AZD1222 recipients at baseline numbered only 6 or 7.

Some clones are missing from TCRdb's copy, which holds only in-frame ones; the method was immunoSEQ multiplex PCR. The table shows 130,000 to 150,000 clones, with roughly nine tenths occurring only once. As for this clone: Its antigen is undetermined.

The V gene's germline CDR1 is SGHAT and CDR2 FQNNGV. The CDR3 totals 14 residues. V was trimmed by 3 bases and J by 2 bases, leaving 10 bases between them. This chain uses TRBV11-2 with TRBJ1-1, with D perhaps TRBD1 (5 bases). Sequencing used peripheral blood, obtained 28 days after the second AZD1222 dose. The clonotype originates from an adult who received the AZD1222 COVID-19 vaccine. The CDR3 DNA sequence: TGTGCCAGCAGCTTTGGCGGGGGAAACACTGAAGCTTTCTTT. This encodes CASSFGGGNTEAFF.